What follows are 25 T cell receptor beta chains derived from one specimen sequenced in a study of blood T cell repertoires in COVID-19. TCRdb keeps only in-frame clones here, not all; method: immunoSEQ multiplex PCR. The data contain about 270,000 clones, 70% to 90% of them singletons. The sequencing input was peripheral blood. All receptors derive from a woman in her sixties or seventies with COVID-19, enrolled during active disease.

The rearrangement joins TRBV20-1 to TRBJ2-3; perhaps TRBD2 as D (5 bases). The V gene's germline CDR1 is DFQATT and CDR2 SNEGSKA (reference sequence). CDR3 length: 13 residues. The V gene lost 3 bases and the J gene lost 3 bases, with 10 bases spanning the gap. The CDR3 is CSASGEGTDTQYF. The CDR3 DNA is TGCAGTGCTAGTGGAGAGGGAACAGATACGCAGTATTTT.

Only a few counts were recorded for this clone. Here the CDR3 reads CASSGGGRTSVHEQYF. The CDR3 region has the DNA TGTGCCAGCAGTGGGGGCGGCAGGACTTCGGTCCACGAGCAGTACTTC. The chain employs TRBV27 and TRBJ2-7; a weak D match, TRBD1 (6 bases). CDR1 and CDR2 from the germline V gene are MNHEY and SMNVEV (reference sequence). V was trimmed by 5 bases and J by 5 bases, leaving 22 bases between them. This CDR3 is built from 16 residues.

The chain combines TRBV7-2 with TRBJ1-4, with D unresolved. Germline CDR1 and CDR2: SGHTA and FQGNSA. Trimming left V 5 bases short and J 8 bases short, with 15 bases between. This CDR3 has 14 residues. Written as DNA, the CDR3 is TGTGCCAGCAGCAGACCTGGCGGCTCGGAAAAACTGTTTTTT. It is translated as CASSRPGGSEKLFF.

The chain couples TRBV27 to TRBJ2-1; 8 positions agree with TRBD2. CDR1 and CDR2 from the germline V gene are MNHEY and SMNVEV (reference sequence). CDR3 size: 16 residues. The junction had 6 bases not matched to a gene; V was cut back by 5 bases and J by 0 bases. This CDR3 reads CASSQAGASSYNEQFF. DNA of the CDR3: TGTGCCAGCAGTCAAGCGGGGGCGAGCTCCTACAATGAGCAGTTCTTC.

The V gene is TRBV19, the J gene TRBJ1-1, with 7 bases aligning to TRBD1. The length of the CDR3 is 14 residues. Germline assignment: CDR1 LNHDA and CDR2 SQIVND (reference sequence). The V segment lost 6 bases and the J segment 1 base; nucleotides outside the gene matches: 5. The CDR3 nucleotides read TGTGCCAGTAGCAATGACAGGGAGAACACTGAAGCTTTCTTT. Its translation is CASSNDRENTEAFF.

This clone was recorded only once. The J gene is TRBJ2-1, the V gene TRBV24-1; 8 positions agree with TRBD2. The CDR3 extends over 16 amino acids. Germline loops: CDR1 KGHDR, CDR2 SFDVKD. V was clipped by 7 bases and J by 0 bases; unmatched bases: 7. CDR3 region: CATRSGGLLSYNEQFF. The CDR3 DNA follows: TGTGCCACCAGAAGCGGGGGCCTCCTCTCCTACAATGAGCAGTTCTTC.

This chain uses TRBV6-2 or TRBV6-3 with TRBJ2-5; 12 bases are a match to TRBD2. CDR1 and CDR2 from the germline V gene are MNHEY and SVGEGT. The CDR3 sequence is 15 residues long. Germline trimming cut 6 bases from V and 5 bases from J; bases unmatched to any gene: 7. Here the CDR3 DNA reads TGTGCCAGCAGACCTCCTAGCGGGGGGGATGAGACCCAGTACTTC. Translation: CASRPPSGGDETQYF.

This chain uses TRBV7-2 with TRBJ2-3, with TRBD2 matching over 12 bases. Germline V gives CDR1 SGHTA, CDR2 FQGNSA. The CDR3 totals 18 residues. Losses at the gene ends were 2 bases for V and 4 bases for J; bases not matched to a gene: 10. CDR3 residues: CASSLYVLAGGRSDTQYF. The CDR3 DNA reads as TGTGCCAGCAGCTTATATGTGCTAGCGGGGGGGAGGTCAGATACGCAGTATTTT.

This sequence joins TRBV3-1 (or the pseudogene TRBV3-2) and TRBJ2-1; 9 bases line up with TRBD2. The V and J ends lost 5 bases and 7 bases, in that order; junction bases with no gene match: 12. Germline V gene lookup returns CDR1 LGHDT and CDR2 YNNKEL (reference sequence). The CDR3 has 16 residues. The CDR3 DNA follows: TGTGCCAGCAGCGGAGACCATAGCGGGGGTGGGAATGAGCAGTTCTTC. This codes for CASSGDHSGGGNEQFF.

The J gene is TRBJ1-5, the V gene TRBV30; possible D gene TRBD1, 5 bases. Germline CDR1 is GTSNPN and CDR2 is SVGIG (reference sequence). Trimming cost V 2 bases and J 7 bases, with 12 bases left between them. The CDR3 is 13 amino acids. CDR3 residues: CAWSQGIGQPQHF. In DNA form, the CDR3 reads TGTGCCTGGAGTCAGGGTATTGGGCAGCCCCAGCATTTT.

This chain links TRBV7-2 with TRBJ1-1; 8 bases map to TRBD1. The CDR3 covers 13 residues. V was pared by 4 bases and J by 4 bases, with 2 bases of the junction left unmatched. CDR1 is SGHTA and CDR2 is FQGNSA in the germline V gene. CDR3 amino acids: CASSWTGTTEAFF. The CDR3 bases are TGTGCCAGCAGCTGGACAGGGACCACTGAAGCTTTCTTT.

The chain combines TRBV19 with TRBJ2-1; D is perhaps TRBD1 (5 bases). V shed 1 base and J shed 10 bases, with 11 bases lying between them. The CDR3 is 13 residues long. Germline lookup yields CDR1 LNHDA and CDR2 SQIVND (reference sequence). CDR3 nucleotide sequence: TGTGCCAGTAGTATAGGGCAGGGAAACGAGCAGTTCTTC. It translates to CASSIGQGNEQFF.

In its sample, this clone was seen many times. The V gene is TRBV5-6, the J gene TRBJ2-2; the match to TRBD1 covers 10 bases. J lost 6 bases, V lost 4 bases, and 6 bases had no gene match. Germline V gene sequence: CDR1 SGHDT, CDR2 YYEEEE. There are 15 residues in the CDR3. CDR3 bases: TGTGCCAGCAGCCCCGGGACAGGGGCGTCCGGGGAGCTGTTTTTT. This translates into CASSPGTGASGELFF. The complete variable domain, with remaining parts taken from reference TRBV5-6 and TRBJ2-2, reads DAGVTQSPTHLIKTRGQQVTLRCSPKSGHDTVSWYQQALGQGPQFIFQYYEEEERQRGNFPDRFSGHQFPNYSSELNVNALLLGDSALYLCASSPGTGASGELFFGEGSRLTVL.

CDR3 in DNA: TGTGCCAGCAGCCACCGAACTAGCGGGGGGGCCAGTGAGCAGTTCTTC. It encodes CASSHRTSGGASEQFF. The J gene is TRBJ2-1, the V gene TRBV27; 13 bases agree with TRBD2. In germline, CDR1 is MNHEY, CDR2 SMNVEV (reference sequence). With 6 bases clipped from V and 9 bases from J, the junction kept 11 bases outside the gene matches. The CDR3 length is 16 residues.

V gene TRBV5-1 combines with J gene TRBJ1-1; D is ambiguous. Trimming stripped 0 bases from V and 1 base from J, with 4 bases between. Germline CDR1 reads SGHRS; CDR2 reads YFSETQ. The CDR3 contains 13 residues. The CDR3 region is CASSLGANTEAFF. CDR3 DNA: TGCGCCAGCAGCTTGGGGGCGAACACTGAAGCTTTCTTT.

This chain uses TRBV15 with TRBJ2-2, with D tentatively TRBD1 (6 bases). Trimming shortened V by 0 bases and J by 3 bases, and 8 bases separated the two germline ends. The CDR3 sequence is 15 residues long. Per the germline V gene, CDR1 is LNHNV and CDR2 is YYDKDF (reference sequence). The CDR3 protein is CATSRDQGYTGELFF. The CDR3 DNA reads TGTGCCACCAGCAGAGATCAGGGGTACACCGGGGAGCTGTTTTTT.

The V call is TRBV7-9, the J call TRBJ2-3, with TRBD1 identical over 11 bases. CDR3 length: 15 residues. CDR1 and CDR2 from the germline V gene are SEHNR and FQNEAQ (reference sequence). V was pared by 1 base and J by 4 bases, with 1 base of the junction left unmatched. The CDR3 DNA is TGTGCCAGCAGCTTAGGGACAGGGGGCCCAGATACGCAGTATTTT. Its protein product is CASSLGTGGPDTQYF.

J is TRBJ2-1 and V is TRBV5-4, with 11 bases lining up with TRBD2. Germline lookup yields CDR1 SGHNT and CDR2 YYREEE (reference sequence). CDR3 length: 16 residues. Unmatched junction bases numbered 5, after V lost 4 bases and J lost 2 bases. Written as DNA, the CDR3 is TGTGCCAGCAGCGGAAATAGCGGGGGGGCCTACAATGAGCAGTTCTTC. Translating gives CASSGNSGGAYNEQFF. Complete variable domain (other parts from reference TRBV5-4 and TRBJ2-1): ETGVTQSPTHLIKTRGQQVTLRCSSQSGHNTVSWYQQALGQGPQFIFQYYREEENGRGNFPPRFSGLQFPNYSSELNVNALELDDSALYLCASSGNSGGAYNEQFFGPGTRLTVL.

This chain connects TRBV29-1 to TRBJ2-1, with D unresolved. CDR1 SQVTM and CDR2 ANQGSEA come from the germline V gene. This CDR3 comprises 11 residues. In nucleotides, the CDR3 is TGCAGGGCCAGGAAGGACAATGAGCAGTTCTTC. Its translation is CRARKDNEQFF.

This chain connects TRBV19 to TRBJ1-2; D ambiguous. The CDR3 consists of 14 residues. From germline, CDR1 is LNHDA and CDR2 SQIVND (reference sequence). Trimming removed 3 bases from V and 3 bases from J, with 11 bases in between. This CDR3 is CASSIATGDYGYTF. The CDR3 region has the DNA TGTGCCAGTAGTATTGCGACGGGAGACTATGGCTACACCTTC.

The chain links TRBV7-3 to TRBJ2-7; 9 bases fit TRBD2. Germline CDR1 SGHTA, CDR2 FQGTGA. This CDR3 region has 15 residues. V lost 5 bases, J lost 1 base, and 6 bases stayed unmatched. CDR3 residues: CASSPGLAFSYEQYF. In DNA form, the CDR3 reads TGTGCCAGCAGCCCTGGACTAGCGTTTTCCTACGAGCAGTACTTC.

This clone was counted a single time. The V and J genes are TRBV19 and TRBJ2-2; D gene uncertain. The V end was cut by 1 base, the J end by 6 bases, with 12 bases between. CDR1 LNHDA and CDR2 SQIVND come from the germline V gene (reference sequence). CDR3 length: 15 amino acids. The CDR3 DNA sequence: TGTGCCAGTAGTATAGTTACCCTATCATCCGGGGAGCTGTTTTTT. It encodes CASSIVTLSSGELFF.

CDR3 sequence (DNA): TGTGCCAGCAGTGGCACCAGTGGCGGTACGCAGTATTTT. This translates into CASSGTSGGTQYF. The chain combines TRBV2 with TRBJ2-3; D is uncertain. Germline V gene data show CDR1 as SNHLY and CDR2 as FYNNEI. CDR3 length: 13 residues. Trimming pared 4 bases from V and 8 bases from J, leaving 13 bases between.

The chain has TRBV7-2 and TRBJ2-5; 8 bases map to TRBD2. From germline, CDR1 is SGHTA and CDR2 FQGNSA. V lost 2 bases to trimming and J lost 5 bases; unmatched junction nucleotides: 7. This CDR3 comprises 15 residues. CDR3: CASSLRTGGRETQYF. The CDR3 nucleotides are TGTGCCAGCAGCTTAAGGACGGGGGGGAGGGAGACCCAGTACTTC.

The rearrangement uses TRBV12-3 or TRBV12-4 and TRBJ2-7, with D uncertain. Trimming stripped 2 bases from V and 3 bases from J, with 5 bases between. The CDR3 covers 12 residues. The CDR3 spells CASSLSGYEQYF. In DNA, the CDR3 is TGTGCCAGCAGTTTATCGGGCTACGAGCAGTACTTC.